The 14 T cell receptor beta chains given below trace back to one sample, sequenced in a study of T cell responses to AZD1222 COVID-19 vaccine. Clones were read by immunoSEQ multiplex PCR, and TCRdb kept only the in-frame ones, dropping some. The repertoire has about 15,000 clones, about four fifths of them found once; the top ten carry approximately 15%. The sample here was peripheral blood, taken 28 days after the second AZD1222 dose. These receptors originate from an adult who received the AZD1222 COVID-19 vaccine.

V usage is TRBV10-2 and J usage is TRBJ2-2; 9 nucleotides match TRBD1. Germline V gene data show CDR1 as WSHSY and CDR2 as SAAADI. With 6 bases clipped from V and 3 bases from J, the junction kept 8 bases outside the gene matches. This CDR3 contains 16 residues. The CDR3 region has the DNA TGCGCCAGCAGGTCACACAGGGGGCAAGACACCGGGGAGCTGTTTTTT. The encoded protein is CASRSHRGQDTGELFF.

V is TRBV21-1 and J is TRBJ2-7; the table calls TRBD2, which could not be checked here. TRBV21-1 is tagged as a pseudogene. The length of the CDR3 is 14 residues. CDR3 sequence reads: CASSNLDGRYEQYF. CDR3 in DNA: TGTGCCAGCAGCAACTTGGACGGGAGGTACGAGCAGTACTTC.

This clone came up a few times. The chain couples TRBV30 to TRBJ1-1; no reliable D call. The germline gives CDR1 GTSNPN, CDR2 SVGIG (reference sequence). V gave up 1 base and J gave up 1 base, with 10 bases separating them. CDR3 length: 14 amino acids. CDR3 region: CAWSEGSQNTEAFF. CDR3 coding DNA: TGTGCCTGGAGTGAGGGCAGCCAGAACACTGAAGCTTTCTTT.

The chain carries TRBV5-1 and TRBJ1-1; D is undetermined. V shed 4 bases and J shed 3 bases, with 10 bases lying between them. The V gene's germline CDR1 is SGHRS and CDR2 YFSETQ. The length of the CDR3 is 13 residues. Here the CDR3 DNA reads TGCGCCAGCAGCGCCTTACAACACACTGAAGCTTTCTTT. Translation gives CASSALQHTEAFF.

This clone was counted once. This chain joins TRBV5-5 and TRBJ2-7, with D tentatively TRBD2 (6 bases). The CDR3 runs 14 residues. Germline values: CDR1 SGHKS, CDR2 YYEKEE (reference sequence). The V end lost 4 bases, the J end lost 4 bases, and 15 bases lay between the germline ends. CDR3 protein: CASSQRDSPYEQYF. CDR3 coding DNA: TGTGCCAGCAGCCAACGGGACTCGCCTTACGAGCAGTACTTC.

This clone was recorded only once. This chain connects TRBV10-3 to TRBJ2-1; D gene uncertain. This CDR3 is 12 amino acids long. With 0 bases removed from V and 8 bases from J, the gap between germline ends came to 5 bases. Germline values: CDR1 ENHRY, CDR2 SYGVKD. In nucleotides, the CDR3 is TGTGCCATCAGTGAGTCCGGGCATGAGCAGTTCTTC. Amino acid sequence: CAISESGHEQFF.

The V gene is TRBV7-3, the J gene TRBJ1-6; D possibly corresponds to TRBD1 (5 bases). V was shortened by 6 bases and J by 10 bases, with 10 bases between the two germline ends. The CDR3 totals 12 residues. In germline, CDR1 is SGHTA, CDR2 FQGTGA. CDR3 sequence reads: CASSQGESPLHF. CDR3 DNA: TGTGCCAGCAGTCAGGGTGAATCACCCCTCCACTTT.

The rearrangement links TRBV27 to TRBJ2-3; 8 bases are shared with TRBD2. The length of the CDR3 is 14 residues. The V gene end was trimmed by 11 bases and the J gene end by 1 base; junction bases not matched to a gene: 8. In germline, CDR1 is MNHEY, CDR2 SMNVEV (reference sequence). The CDR3 nucleotides read TGTGCCGTTAAGGCACTAGCGGGCACAGATACGCAGTATTTT. Amino acid sequence: CAVKALAGTDTQYF.

The chain links TRBV7-2 to TRBJ2-3; D possibly corresponds to TRBD1 (5 bases). The CDR3 loop spans 15 amino acids. The V gene's germline CDR1 is SGHTA and CDR2 FQGNSA. The germline V and J ends were trimmed by 5 bases and 6 bases, with 18 bases remaining between them. CDR3 loop: CASSQGAFFIDTQYF. The CDR3 bases are TGTGCCAGCAGCCAAGGGGCGTTTTTCATTGATACGCAGTATTTT.

This chain links TRBV5-1 with TRBJ2-3; TRBD1 matches at 8 bases. The CDR3 has 16 amino acids. Germline values: CDR1 SGHRS, CDR2 YFSETQ. V lost 2 bases, J lost 3 bases, and 8 bases stayed unmatched. In nucleotides, the CDR3 is TGCGCCAGCAGCTTAGGACAGGGTTGGGTAACAGATACGCAGTATTTT. Translating gives CASSLGQGWVTDTQYF.

This chain joins TRBV6-5 and TRBJ2-5, with TRBD2 matching 10 bases. This CDR3 has 16 amino acids. The junction had 6 bases not matched to a gene; V was cut back by 0 bases and J by 5 bases. Germline V CDR1 and CDR2: MNHEY, SVGAGI. CDR3 nucleotide sequence: TGTGCCAGCAGTTACTCGGGCCTAGCGGGGGACGAGACCCAGTACTTC. It translates to CASSYSGLAGDETQYF.

The chain links TRBV10-3 to TRBJ2-1; 10 nucleotides match TRBD2. The ends lost 10 bases at V and 4 bases at J; junction bases unmatched: 7. The germline V gene encodes CDR1 ENHRY and CDR2 SYGVKD. CDR3 length equals 14 residues. CDR3 amino acids: CATIAGGAYNEQFF. In DNA form, the CDR3 reads TGTGCCACCATAGCGGGGGGAGCGTACAATGAGCAGTTCTTC.

The V and J genes are TRBV7-8 and TRBJ2-7; D not certain. The germline gives CDR1 SGHVS, CDR2 FQNEAQ. Trimming removed 4 bases at V and 3 bases at J, with 19 bases between. The CDR3 totals 16 residues. DNA for the CDR3: TGTGCCAGCAGCTCCATTCCAGGTTTCGGCGACTACGAGCAGTACTTC. Encoded protein: CASSSIPGFGDYEQYF.

The genes are TRBV6-5 and TRBJ2-4, with a tentative D call TRBD2 (6 bases). The CDR3 contains 16 residues. Trimming cost V 2 bases and J 4 bases, with 15 bases left between them. Germline CDR1 MNHEY, CDR2 SVGAGI. The CDR3 DNA follows: TGTGCCAGCAGTTACGACGGGATAGGGACTAAAAACATTCAGTACTTC. It specifies CASSYDGIGTKNIQYF.